This T cell receptor beta chain is from a study of blood T cells in healthy people across ages. No fewer than 7 million PBMCs went into each sample. Total RNA, at least 6 micrograms per sample, came from PBMCs. Concerning this clonotype: The antigen remains undetermined.

General study findings and limits: Possibly, changes in expanded clonotypes were confounded because donor CMV status was unknown.

Through a sample-barcoded 5' primer and a J-beta primer mix, a second PCR was run for about 6 to 11 cycles. A template-switch adaptor with 12 random nucleotides tagged each cDNA molecule. TCRdb re-called the 5' RACE reads through MiXCR, storing one row per CDR3 protein. The table lists about 670,000 distinct CDR3 sequences, around 52% of them singletons. The CDR3 contains 17 residues. Germline V gene lookup returns CDR1 DFQATT and CDR2 SNEGSKA (reference sequence). The V end was cut by 3 bases, the J end by 0 bases, with 18 bases between. The sequence came from a woman of 80 years or more in good health. Material for sequencing was blood. This sequence joins TRBV20-1 and TRBJ1-3, with D unclear. CDR3 coding DNA: TGCAGTGCTAGGGCTGTTAATGGACGGAACTCTGGAAACACCATATATTTT. Protein: CSARAVNGRNSGNTIYF.